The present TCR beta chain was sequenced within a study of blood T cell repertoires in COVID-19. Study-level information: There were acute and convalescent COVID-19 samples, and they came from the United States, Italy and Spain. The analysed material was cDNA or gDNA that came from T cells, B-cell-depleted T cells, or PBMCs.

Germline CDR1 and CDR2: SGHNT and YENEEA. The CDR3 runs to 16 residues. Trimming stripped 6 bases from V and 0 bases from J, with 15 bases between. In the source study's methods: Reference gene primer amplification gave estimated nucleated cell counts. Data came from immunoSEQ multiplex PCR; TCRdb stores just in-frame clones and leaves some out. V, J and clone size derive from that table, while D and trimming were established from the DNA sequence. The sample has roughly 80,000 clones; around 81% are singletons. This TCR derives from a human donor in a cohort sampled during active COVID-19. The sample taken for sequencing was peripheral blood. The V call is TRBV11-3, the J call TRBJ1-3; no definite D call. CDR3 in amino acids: CASSPDAGDSGNTIYF. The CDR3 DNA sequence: TGTGCCAGCAGTCCAGACGCGGGTGACTCTGGAAACACCATATATTTT.